These 18 T cell receptor beta chains came from one sample sequenced in a study of molecular identifiers for immune sequencing clone quantification. Using its own MiXCR run on the PCR reads, TCRdb lists one record per CDR3 protein. Of 300,000 to 400,000 distinct CDR3 sequences detected, about a quarter appear once; the ten largest clones hold about 0.74%. The material sequenced was naive CD8+ T cells from blood, with Jurkat cell RNA spiked in. This sample's subset: FACS-sorted CD8+CD4-CCR7+CD45RA+ naive T cells. The origin of the receptors is a human donor in good health. Some libraries in this study had Jurkat cell RNA spiked in.

This clonotype was recorded only once. This may be a read error, as it is one base from a much larger clone. The J gene is TRBJ1-1, the V gene TRBV28, with a tentative D call TRBD1 (6 bases). CDR1 and CDR2 from the germline V gene are MDHEN and SYDVKM. The CDR3 length is 16 residues. CDR3 coding DNA: TGTGCCAGCAGTTTAACGGTCGACAGGTTAAACACTGAAGCTATCTTT. It codes for CASSLTVDRLNTEAIF.

The chain combines TRBV6-6 with TRBJ2-7; D possibly matches TRBD1 or TRBD2 (5 bases each). Germline loops: CDR1 MNHNY, CDR2 SVGAGI (reference sequence). The CDR3 length is 14 residues. V shed 5 bases and J shed 4 bases, with 15 bases lying between them. For the CDR3, the DNA is TGTGCCAGCAGTGAGGGGTACGGCCTATACGAGCAGTACTTC. Its protein is CASSEGYGLYEQYF.

This clonotype has just one count. The J gene is TRBJ2-5, the V gene TRBV7-2, with TRBD2 identical over 8 bases. The last part of the DNA fits TRBJ2-1 better; the J call may be wrong. There are 16 residues in the CDR3. Per the germline V gene, CDR1 is SGHTA and CDR2 is FQGNSA. The CDR3 loop is CASSSQAGLDQETQFF. CDR3 DNA: TGTGCCAGCAGCTCCCAGGCGGGACTAGACCAAGAGACCCAGTTCTTC.

This clonotype was counted ten times or more. The V call is TRBV9, the J call TRBJ2-2; D unclear. Trimming removed 3 bases at V and 0 bases at J, with 6 bases between. Germline loops: CDR1 SGDLS, CDR2 YYNGEE. CDR3 length: 14 residues. The DNA for the CDR3 is TGTGCCAGCAGCGAGCCGTCGAACACCGGGGAGCTGTTTTTT. Amino acid sequence: CASSEPSNTGELFF.

This clonotype has just a few counts. The chain links TRBV29-1 to TRBJ1-3; D possibly corresponds to TRBD1 (5 bases). The CDR3 is 15 residues long. Trimming shortened V by 0 bases and J by 0 bases, and 9 bases separated the two germline ends. Germline V gene sequence: CDR1 SQVTM, CDR2 ANQGSEA. The CDR3 sequence: CSVEDRGTSGNTIYF. CDR3 sequence (DNA): TGCAGCGTTGAAGATCGAGGGACCTCTGGAAACACCATATATTTT.

To note about this clonotype: This may arise from a read error, as a much more abundant clone is one base away. The rearrangement links TRBV3-1 to TRBJ1-5, with 7 bases fitting TRBD1. The J segment lost 0 bases and the V segment lost 3 bases, leaving 5 bases of the junction unmatched. CDR3 size: 16 residues. Germline V gives CDR1 LGHDT, CDR2 YNNKEL (reference sequence). Here the CDR3 DNA reads TGTGCCAGCAGCCAGGAGACAGGGAGTAGCAATCAGCCCCAGCATTTT. It encodes CASSQETGSSNQPQHF.

The rearrangement links TRBV14 to TRBJ2-7; TRBD2 matches at 9 bases. The length of the CDR3 is 15 residues. V lost 0 bases, J lost 5 bases, and 5 bases stayed unmatched. Per the germline V gene, CDR1 is SGHDN and CDR2 is FVKESK. CDR3 protein: CASSQELAGFDEQYF. CDR3 nucleotide sequence: TGTGCCAGCAGCCAAGAGCTAGCGGGATTCGACGAGCAGTACTTC.

In its sample, this clonotype was seen many times. The chain is built from TRBV9 and TRBJ1-1; no clear D. V lost 4 bases and J 11 bases, leaving 18 bases between the germline ends. Germline CDR1 SGDLS, CDR2 YYNGEE. The CDR3 length is 13 residues. In DNA, the CDR3 is TGTGCCAGCAGCCCCTCCGATTACAGTCGCGCTTTCTTT. This encodes CASSPSDYSRAFF.

The rearrangement joins TRBV6-2 or TRBV6-3 to TRBJ2-7; TRBD2 matches 8 bases. The germline V gene encodes CDR1 MNHEY and CDR2 SVGEGT. The CDR3 consists of 18 residues. Unmatched junction bases numbered 12, after V lost 2 bases and J lost 0 bases. The CDR3 loop reads CASSYDRAGAVTSYEQYF. CDR3 in DNA: TGTGCCAGCAGTTACGACCGAGCGGGGGCGGTGACCTCCTACGAGCAGTACTTC.

This clonotype was counted between two and nine times. The rearrangement links TRBV9 to TRBJ2-3; D gene unclear. With 3 bases removed from V and 1 base from J, the gap between germline ends came to 12 bases. CDR1 and CDR2 from the germline V gene are SGDLS and YYNGEE. There are 15 residues in the CDR3. CDR3 coding DNA: TGTGCCAGCAGCGGCCTGCTGATTGGCACAGATACGCAGTATTTT. Translated: CASSGLLIGTDTQYF.

In DNA form, the CDR3 reads TGTGCCAGCAGCGAAACAGGGACGGAGGCCCAGTACTTC. Its protein product is CASSETGTEAQYF. This chain connects TRBV7-3 to TRBJ2-5; D possibly corresponds to TRBD1 (6 bases). The CDR3 sequence is 13 residues long. Per the germline V gene, CDR1 is SGHTA and CDR2 is FQGTGA. V gave up 5 bases and J gave up 9 bases, with 16 bases separating them.

This clonotype was counted at least ten times. The chain recombines TRBV7-2 with TRBJ2-3; D ambiguous. The CDR3 length is 14 residues. In germline, CDR1 is SGHTA, CDR2 FQGNSA. The V end lost 3 bases, the J end lost 0 bases, and 7 bases lay between the germline ends. Written as DNA, the CDR3 is TGTGCCAGCAGCTTCTATCTAAGCACAGATACGCAGTATTTT. It codes for CASSFYLSTDTQYF.

Regarding this clonotype: Just one base apart from a much larger clone, this may be a read error. The CDR3 is CASSYRPPLIPSGNTIYF. CDR3 DNA: TGTGCCAGCAGTTATCGTCCTCCGTTGATACCCTCTGGAAACACCATATATTTT. The chain is built from TRBV12-3 or TRBV12-4 and TRBJ1-3; no firm D call. CDR3 size: 18 residues. V lost 4 bases and J lost 0, with 19 bases in between.

The genes are TRBV12-3 or TRBV12-4 and TRBJ2-3; 14 positions agree with TRBD2. Trimming at V came to 8 bases and at J to 5 bases, leaving 12 bases not matched to a gene. This CDR3 contains 17 residues. The CDR3 DNA reads TGTGCCAGCTGCATCTTACCGGGACTAGCGGGAGTAGATACGCAGTATTTT. Translated, it gives CASCILPGLAGVDTQYF.

This clonotype appeared a few times. The gene calls are TRBV19 and TRBJ2-1; 13 nucleotides align to TRBD2. The CDR3 totals 15 residues. Germline-derived CDR1 and CDR2 are LNHDA and SQIVND (reference sequence). The junction had 7 bases not matched to a gene; V was cut back by 5 bases and J by 9 bases. The CDR3 spells CASSLTSGGAGEQFF. The DNA for the CDR3 is TGTGCCAGTAGTTTAACTAGCGGGGGGGCCGGTGAGCAGTTCTTC.

This clonotype has just a few counts. V is TRBV20-1 and J is TRBJ1-5, with TRBD1 identical over 9 bases. The CDR3 has 17 amino acids. In germline, CDR1 is DFQATT, CDR2 SNEGSKA (reference sequence). The V gene end was trimmed by 3 bases and the J gene end by 0 bases; junction bases not matched to a gene: 9. In nucleotides, the CDR3 is TGCAGTGCTAGGGACAGGGGAAACCCTTATAGCAATCAGCCCCAGCATTTT. Protein: CSARDRGNPYSNQPQHF.

This clonotype appeared many times. The J gene is TRBJ2-1, the V gene TRBV6-2 or TRBV6-3, with D possibly called TRBD1 or TRBD2 (5 bases each). Germline CDR1 MNHEY, CDR2 SVGEGT. The CDR3 runs 15 residues. V dropped 5 bases and J dropped 9 bases, with 20 bases sitting between them. CDR3 sequence (DNA): TGTGCCAGCAGTCCTTACCGGGACGGTCGAGGTGAGCAGTTCTTC. Its protein is CASSPYRDGRGEQFF.

This clonotype has ten or more counts. This chain joins TRBV13 and TRBJ2-3; no reliable D call. The CDR3 spans 14 residues. V shed 2 bases and J shed 1 base, with 7 bases lying between them. CDR1 is PRHDT, CDR2 FYEKMQ, per germline (reference sequence). The CDR3 region is CASSLSRGTDTQYF. The CDR3 DNA is TGTGCCAGCAGCTTATCAAGGGGCACAGATACGCAGTATTTT.